These 10 T cell receptor beta chains were all obtained from the same sample, sequenced in a study of cytotoxic CD8 clonotypes in ibrutinib-treated CLL. Method: immunoSEQ multiplex PCR; TCRdb's copy keeps in-frame clones and lacks some. The sample lists 150,000 or so clones, about 80% seen once, with roughly 4.6% in the top ten. The sample here was PBMCs, taken after 24 months of ibrutinib treatment. The receptors stem from a human donor with chronic lymphocytic leukemia.

This clone was detected once. The chain employs TRBV10-2 and TRBJ1-1; TRBD1 matches at 7 bases. This CDR3 comprises 13 residues. The V gene's germline CDR1 is WSHSY and CDR2 SAAADI. With 6 bases clipped from V and 0 bases from J, the junction kept 1 base outside the gene matches. CDR3 protein: CASSGQVNTEAFF. In nucleotides, the CDR3 is TGCGCCAGCAGCGGACAGGTGAACACTGAAGCTTTCTTT.

The chain links TRBV12-2 to TRBJ1-6; the table's D gene call, TRBD1, was not cross checked with the DNA. TRBV12-2 is termed a pseudogene. The CDR3 extends over 16 amino acids. CDR3 region: CARPRIHRGRNSPLHF. The CDR3 nucleotides read TGTGCAAGGCCCCGGATCCACAGGGGACGTAATTCACCCCTCCACTTT.

The chain carries TRBV19 and TRBJ1-2; 9 nucleotides line up with TRBD1. The germline gives CDR1 LNHDA, CDR2 SQIVND (reference sequence). The CDR3 is made up of 18 amino acids. Trimming cost V 3 bases and J 1 base; bases outside gene matches: 12. The CDR3 nucleotides are TGTGCCAGTAGTATCGGGACAGGGTCCTCCAAGATTAACTATGGCTACACCTTC. Protein product: CASSIGTGSSKINYGYTF.

This sequence joins TRBV10-3 and TRBJ1-1; D not certain. The CDR3 loop spans 13 amino acids. V lost 5 bases and J lost 0, with 7 bases in between. Germline V gene data show CDR1 as ENHRY and CDR2 as SYGVKD. This CDR3 is CAISQEMNTEAFF. CDR3 coding DNA: TGTGCCATCAGTCAAGAAATGAACACTGAAGCTTTCTTT.

This chain joins TRBV18 and TRBJ1-5; TRBD1 is a possible D gene (5 bases). This CDR3 region has 14 residues. Germline values: CDR1 KGHSH, CDR2 LQKENI. V was cut by 6 bases and J by 3 bases, with 12 bases left in between. The CDR3 sequence: CASSGRQNNQPQHF. The CDR3 DNA reads TGTGCCAGCTCTGGTCGACAGAACAATCAGCCCCAGCATTTT.

The CDR3 DNA reads as TGTGCCGGGAAGGGTGGGGGAAACACTGAAGCTTTCTTT. It yields the protein CAGKGGGNTEAFF. J is TRBJ1-1 and V is TRBV30, with D perhaps TRBD1 (5 bases). The CDR3 runs 13 residues. Trimming took off 8 bases at V and 2 bases at J, with 15 bases between the two ends. Germline V gene data show CDR1 as GTSNPN and CDR2 as SVGIG (reference sequence).

V usage is TRBV2 and J usage is TRBJ1-5; TRBD1 aligns across 7 bases. V lost 8 bases, J lost 0 bases, and 7 bases stayed unmatched. CDR1 SNHLY and CDR2 FYNNEI come from the germline V gene. The CDR3 runs to 15 residues. This chain's CDR3 is CASQGQLYSNQPQHF. The CDR3 coding sequence is TGTGCCAGCCAGGGACAGCTGTATAGCAATCAGCCCCAGCATTTT.

The chain links TRBV7-2 to TRBJ2-2; D is possibly TRBD1 (6 bases). Trimming pared 4 bases from V and 1 base from J, leaving 13 bases between. Germline V gives CDR1 SGHTA, CDR2 FQGNSA. The CDR3 is 16 amino acids. DNA for the CDR3: TGTGCCAGCAGCTCCTCTCAGGGGAGGAACACCGGGGAGCTGTTTTTT. Translated, it gives CASSSSQGRNTGELFF.

The chain has TRBV5-4 and TRBJ1-2; 7 nucleotides line up with TRBD1. Germline assignment: CDR1 SGHNT and CDR2 YYREEE (reference sequence). Losses at the gene ends were 7 bases for V and 8 bases for J; bases not matched to a gene: 14. CDR3 length: 14 amino acids. DNA for the CDR3: TGTGCCAGCTCAAACACAGGGGCGCTACGGGGCTACACCTTC. Its translation is CASSNTGALRGYTF.

To note about this clone: A much larger clone sits a single nucleotide away, making a read error possible. The chain employs TRBV30 and TRBJ1-6; D may be TRBD1 (5 bases). Germline V CDR1 and CDR2: GTSNPN, SVGIG (reference sequence). The CDR3 is 14 residues long. CDR3 nucleotides: TGTGCCTGGAGTGTAGGCGGGGCTAATTCATCCCTCCACTTT. As protein: CAWSVGGANSSLHF.